A single sample gave rise to the 24 T cell receptor beta chains below, sequenced in a study of T cells in Graves' hyperthyroidism and ophthalmopathy. There were TCR beta CDR3 regions amplified from RNA transcripts. HTBI primers were used for first-round RT-PCR of the TCR CDR3. One entry per CDR3 protein, called by TCRdb with MiXCR from the multiplex PCR reads. The sample has a few hundred thousand distinct CDR3 sequences; less than 20% are singletons. The source material was blood. These receptors originate from a man in his late teens or twenties with Graves' ophthalmopathy.

The CDR3 loop reads CASSEVGRATEAFF. The CDR3 bases are TGTGCCAGCAGTGAAGTTGGGAGAGCCACTGAAGCTTTCTTT. This chain links TRBV6-1 with TRBJ1-1; D unresolved. Trimming took 1 base from V and 4 from J, leaving 10 bases between them. CDR1 and CDR2 (germline): MNHNS, SASEGT. The CDR3 extends over 14 amino acids.

This clonotype was counted at least ten times. The chain is built from TRBV6-1 and TRBJ1-5; D is perhaps TRBD1 (5 bases). From germline, CDR1 is MNHNS and CDR2 SASEGT. Trimming pared 5 bases from V and 3 bases from J, leaving 14 bases between. This CDR3 region has 15 residues. CDR3 residues: CASSLLDSSNQPQHF. Here the CDR3 DNA reads TGTGCCAGCAGTCTCCTCGACAGCTCCAATCAGCCCCAGCATTTT.

This clonotype was seen only a few times. This chain links TRBV5-6 with TRBJ1-4; D unresolved. The V gene lost 3 bases and the J gene lost 7 bases, with 16 bases spanning the gap. CDR1 and CDR2 from the germline V gene are SGHDT and YYEEEE. The CDR3 covers 15 residues. DNA of the CDR3: TGTGCCAGCAGCTGGGGTTCGGCCCCACGTGAAAAACTGTTTTTT. It translates to CASSWGSAPREKLFF.

This clonotype was detected only a few times. This chain connects TRBV7-3 to TRBJ2-1; 11 bases are a match to TRBD2. Germline assignment: CDR1 SGHTA and CDR2 FQGTGA. The V and J ends lost 5 bases and 8 bases, in that order; junction bases with no gene match: 11. CDR3 length: 16 amino acids. The CDR3 DNA follows: TGTGCCAGCAGCAACCCCGGGACTAGCGGACTGCATGAGCAGTTCTTC. Its protein is CASSNPGTSGLHEQFF.

This clonotype was seen only a few times. The chain links TRBV28 to TRBJ2-7; no clear D. With 2 bases removed from V and 6 bases from J, the gap between germline ends came to 11 bases. The CDR3 contains 13 residues. CDR1 is MDHEN, CDR2 SYDVKM, per germline. CDR3 sequence: CASSLGRMGEQYF. For the CDR3, the DNA is TGTGCCAGCAGTTTAGGGCGGATGGGCGAGCAGTACTTC.

This clonotype was seen many times. The chain employs TRBV7-3 and TRBJ2-7; D is perhaps TRBD1 (5 bases). The V end lost 4 bases, the J end lost 0 bases, and 22 bases lay between the germline ends. This CDR3 comprises 18 residues. The germline V gene encodes CDR1 SGHTA and CDR2 FQGTGA. CDR3 DNA: TGTGCCAGCAGCTGCATTTGCGACCGGACACACTTCTCCTACGAGCAGTACTTC. Amino acid sequence: CASSCICDRTHFSYEQYF.

V is TRBV10-3 and J is TRBJ1-4; D unresolved. The V end lost 10 bases, the J end lost 4 bases, and 13 bases lay between the germline ends. This CDR3 comprises 13 residues. Germline loops: CDR1 ENHRY, CDR2 SYGVKD. The CDR3 is CARDGSLNEKLFF. The CDR3 bases are TGTGCCAGAGACGGGAGTCTTAATGAAAAACTGTTTTTT.

This chain uses TRBV7-9 with TRBJ1-6; 9 nucleotides match TRBD1. This CDR3 contains 15 residues. CDR1 and CDR2 (germline): SEHNR, FQNEAQ (reference sequence). V shed 5 bases and J 7 bases; nucleotides not matched to a gene: 6. The CDR3 protein is CASSRGQGRNSPLHF. The CDR3 DNA sequence: TGTGCCAGCAGCCGAGGACAGGGGAGGAATTCACCCCTCCACTTT.

The chain employs TRBV5-6 and TRBJ2-5; the match to TRBD1 covers 8 bases. Germline values: CDR1 SGHDT, CDR2 YYEEEE. CDR3 length: 14 amino acids. V lost 5 bases to trimming and J lost 4 bases; unmatched junction nucleotides: 7. The CDR3 DNA follows: TGTGCCAGCAGACAGGGGGTTAATTCAGAGACCCAGTACTTC. Residues: CASRQGVNSETQYF.

There are many counts of this clonotype. The V gene is TRBV27, the J gene TRBJ2-1; 9 bases are shared with TRBD1. There are 15 residues in the CDR3. Looked up from germline, CDR1 is MNHEY and CDR2 is SMNVEV (reference sequence). V lost 7 bases to trimming and J lost 3 bases; unmatched junction nucleotides: 7. The CDR3 here is CASTRGGQGYNEQFF. The DNA of the CDR3 is TGTGCCAGCACCCGAGGGGGACAGGGCTACAATGAGCAGTTCTTC.

This clonotype was detected ten times or more. The chain joins TRBV11-2 to TRBJ2-5; a possible D gene is TRBD2 (5 bases). Trimming took off 5 bases at V and 1 base at J, with 17 bases between the two ends. Germline CDR1 and CDR2: SGHAT and FQNNGV. The CDR3 contains 16 residues. CDR3 protein: CASSPLRVVGQETQYF. In DNA, the CDR3 is TGTGCCAGCAGCCCACTGCGGGTAGTGGGCCAAGAGACCCAGTACTTC.

V and J are TRBV5-1 and TRBJ1-3; D perhaps matches TRBD1 (5 bases). This CDR3 comprises 16 residues. Trimming shortened V by 4 bases and J by 8 bases, and 22 bases separated the two germline ends. Germline V gene lookup returns CDR1 SGHRS and CDR2 YFSETQ. CDR3 in amino acids: CASSPVGVKRSDTIYF. The CDR3 region has the DNA TGCGCCAGCAGCCCGGTGGGGGTGAAGCGCTCGGACACCATATATTTT.

In its sample, this clonotype was seen a few times. The V call is TRBV20-1, the J call TRBJ2-1; 10 nucleotides align to TRBD2. Germline loops: CDR1 DFQATT, CDR2 SNEGSKA (reference sequence). The CDR3 loop spans 14 amino acids. The V gene end was trimmed by 5 bases and the J gene end by 9 bases; junction bases not matched to a gene: 10. DNA for the CDR3: TGCAGTGCTGCCGGAGTAGCGGGGGGCCGTGAGCAGTTCTTC. As protein: CSAAGVAGGREQFF.

This clonotype was counted between two and nine times. This chain connects TRBV5-4 to TRBJ1-3; D is undetermined. Deletions cut 2 bases from V and 2 bases from J, with 14 bases between. The CDR3 loop spans 16 amino acids. CDR1 is SGHNT, CDR2 YYREEE, per germline (reference sequence). Written as DNA, the CDR3 is TGTGCCAGCAGCTTTGGGTTCGGGGTCGCTGGAAACACCATATATTTT. Amino acid sequence: CASSFGFGVAGNTIYF.

The chain combines TRBV19 with TRBJ1-6; D uncertain. V lost 3 bases and J lost 8, with 5 bases in between. CDR1 is LNHDA and CDR2 is SQIVND in the germline V gene (reference sequence). The CDR3 contains 12 residues. CDR3 DNA sequence: TGTGCCAGTAGTATGCGGGATTCACCCCTCCACTTT. This gives the protein CASSMRDSPLHF.

The chain has TRBV6-1 and TRBJ1-2; TRBD1 is a possible D gene (5 bases). V dropped 5 bases and J dropped 4 bases, with 17 bases sitting between them. The CDR3 totals 15 residues. The germline CDR1 and CDR2 sequences are MNHNS and SASEGT. CDR3 amino acids: CASSPPGLFPYGYTF. CDR3 nucleotide sequence: TGTGCCAGCAGTCCCCCGGGGCTTTTCCCCTATGGCTACACCTTC.

This clonotype occurred a few times. The DNA of the CDR3 is TGTGCCAGCAGCCCGGGGGACCCAGATACGCAGTATTTT. Its translation is CASSPGDPDTQYF. The chain couples TRBV3-1 to TRBJ2-3; tentatively, D is TRBD2 (6 bases). CDR3 size: 13 residues. Trimming shortened V by 4 bases and J by 4 bases, and 9 bases separated the two germline ends. CDR1 and CDR2 from the germline V gene are LGHDT and YNNKEL (reference sequence).

Details on this clonotype: Being one base from a much bigger clone, this may be a read error. The chain has TRBV12-3 or TRBV12-4 and TRBJ1-5, with 7 bases aligning to TRBD1. The CDR3 extends over 14 amino acids. Unmatched junction bases numbered 11, after V lost 10 bases and J lost 5 bases. Here the CDR3 DNA reads TGTGCCAACAGCAGACAGGGCACGGATCAGCCCCAGCATTTT. Translation: CANSRQGTDQPQHF.

The chain employs TRBV20-1 and TRBJ2-7; weak D call: TRBD2 (7 bases). CDR3 length: 14 residues. In germline, CDR1 is DFQATT, CDR2 SNEGSKA (reference sequence). V dropped 3 bases and J dropped 1 base, with 13 bases sitting between them. The CDR3 spells CSASRGGASYEQYF. The CDR3 DNA sequence: TGCAGTGCTAGTAGGGGGGGCGCTTCCTACGAGCAGTACTTC.

Ten or more counts support this clonotype. The chain uses TRBV6-1 and TRBJ2-5; 9 positions agree with TRBD1. Germline-derived CDR1 and CDR2 are MNHNS and SASEGT. The junction had 6 bases not matched to a gene; V was cut back by 6 bases and J by 4 bases. The CDR3 extends over 14 amino acids. CDR3 coding DNA: TGTGCCAGCAGGGATGGACAGGGGAGAGAGACCCAGTACTTC. Protein sequence: CASRDGQGRETQYF.

V gene TRBV7-9 combines with J gene TRBJ2-7; perhaps TRBD2 as D (5 bases). The CDR3 spans 15 residues. The germline gives CDR1 SEHNR, CDR2 FQNEAQ (reference sequence). The germline V and J ends were trimmed by 6 bases and 0 bases, with 15 bases remaining between them. CDR3 sequence (DNA): TGTGCCAGCAGACGGGGAGCTGATAACTCCTACGAGCAGTACTTC. As protein: CASRRGADNSYEQYF.

This sequence joins TRBV3-1 and TRBJ2-6; D not resolved. This CDR3 spans 15 amino acids. From germline, CDR1 is LGHDT and CDR2 YNNKEL (reference sequence). Deletions cut 0 bases from V and 0 bases from J, with 3 bases between. The DNA for the CDR3 is TGTGCCAGCAGCCAAGACCACTCTGGGGCCAACGTCCTGACTTTC. Its translation is CASSQDHSGANVLTF.

This clonotype was recorded at least ten times. The chain combines TRBV20-1 with TRBJ1-5; maybe TRBD1 (5 bases). There are 15 residues in the CDR3. V was pared by 6 bases and J by 0 bases, with 15 bases between. The germline V gene has CDR1 DFQATT and CDR2 SNEGSKA (reference sequence). The CDR3 DNA is TGCAGTGCAACGAAGGGACCCCCTAGCAATCAGCCCCAGCATTTT. Its translation: CSATKGPPSNQPQHF.

This clonotype was recorded at least ten times. DNA of the CDR3: TGTGCCAGCAGCGTAGGGCATGCAACTAATGAAAAACTGTTTTTT. As protein: CASSVGHATNEKLFF. The chain links TRBV9 to TRBJ1-4, with D uncertain. The V end was cut by 0 bases, the J end by 0 bases, with 6 bases between. Per the germline V gene, CDR1 is SGDLS and CDR2 is YYNGEE. This CDR3 comprises 15 residues. Full variable domain (remainder filled in from reference TRBV9 and TRBJ1-4): DSGVTQTPKHLITATGQRVTLRCSPRSGDLSVYWYQQSLDQGLQFLIQYYNGEERAKGNILERFSAQQFPDLHSELNLSSLELGDSALYFCASSVGHATNEKLFFGSGTQLSVL.